This T cell receptor (beta chain) was observed in a study of CD8+ T cells in alopecia areata. At the level of the study: Affected scalp percentage gauged treated patients' severity.

cDNA serving as the sequencing template came from extracted, reverse transcribed RNA. The repertoire was sequenced with immunoSEQ multiplex PCR; TCRdb's copy has only in-frame clones and lacks some. Of more than 200,000 clones listed, around three fifths were seen once; the top ten hold about 4%. About this clone itself: Antigen specificity is unknown.

As to treatment: oral pan-JAK inhibitor, 5-10 mg twice daily. Points from the study as a whole: Clonality in lesional scalp, especially alopecia totalis/universalis, exceeded that of normal scalp.

Germline trimming cut 3 bases from V and 0 bases from J; bases unmatched to any gene: 6. Germline loops: CDR1 PRHDT, CDR2 FYEKMQ (reference sequence). This CDR3 has 16 amino acids. The source was CD4+ T cells sorted from blood, collected at week 4, from a patient treated with tofacitinib. V usage is TRBV13 and J usage is TRBJ1-2; TRBD1 agrees at 8 bases. This TCR came from a human donor with alopecia areata. The CDR3 loop is CASSFTGQAANYGYTF. CDR3 DNA sequence: TGTGCCAGCAGCTTCACGGGACAGGCAGCTAACTATGGCTACACCTTC.